This T cell receptor (beta chain) derives from a study of human T cells and chemical hapten exposure. For the study at large: Per-sample variation in TCR yield stemmed mainly from small pooled library volume differences.

TCRdb used MiXCR to reprocess the RACE reads, holding one entry per CDR3 protein. The sample holds under 90,000 distinct CDR3 sequences, over 6.5% seen once. The time point denotes: patch test 2, 6 weeks after DPC sensitization. Described treatment: therapeutic diphenylcyclopropenone sensitization with weekly scalp DPC. This clonotype was detected ten times or more. Sequencing was performed on whole blood, taken in connection with sensitization to the hapten diphenylcyclopropenone (DPC). The source is a woman between 50 and 59 years old with alopecia areata. Some clones in this sample may be carry-over from other donors' samples.

The DNA for the CDR3 is TGCAGTTCTATTTGGAGCCAGCGCCGGGATACGCAGTATTTT. Amino acids: CSSIWSQRRDTQYF. The chain couples TRBV20-1 to TRBJ2-3; no definite D call. V was shortened by 8 bases and J by 6 bases, with 21 bases between the two germline ends. CDR1 and CDR2 from the germline V gene are DFQATT and SNEGSKA (reference sequence). CDR3 size: 14 residues.